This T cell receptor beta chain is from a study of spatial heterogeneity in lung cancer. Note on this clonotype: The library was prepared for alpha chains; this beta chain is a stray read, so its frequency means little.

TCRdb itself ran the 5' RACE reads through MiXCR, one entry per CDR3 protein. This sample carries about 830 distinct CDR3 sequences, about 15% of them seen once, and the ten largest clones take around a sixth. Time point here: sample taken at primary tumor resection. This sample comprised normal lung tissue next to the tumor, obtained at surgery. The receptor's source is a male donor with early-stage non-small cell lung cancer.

CDR3 region: CASSPSTGGHSGANVLTF. CDR3 sequence (DNA): TGTGCCAGCAGTCCATCCACAGGGGGCCACTCTGGGGCCAACGTCCTGACTTTC. The J gene is TRBJ2-6, the V gene TRBV12-3 or TRBV12-4, with 9 positions matching TRBD1. CDR3 length equals 18 residues. The junction had 8 bases not matched to a gene; V was cut back by 5 bases and J by 0 bases.